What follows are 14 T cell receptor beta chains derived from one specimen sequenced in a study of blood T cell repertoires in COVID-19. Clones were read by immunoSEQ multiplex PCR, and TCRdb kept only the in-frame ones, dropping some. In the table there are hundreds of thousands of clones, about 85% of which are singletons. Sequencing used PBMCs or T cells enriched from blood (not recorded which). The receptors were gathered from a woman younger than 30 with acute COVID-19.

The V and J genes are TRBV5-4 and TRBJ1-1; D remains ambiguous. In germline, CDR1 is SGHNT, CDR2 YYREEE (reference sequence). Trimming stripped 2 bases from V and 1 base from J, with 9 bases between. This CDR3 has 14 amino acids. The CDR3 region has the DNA TGTGCCAGCAGCTTTTATCCAGAGAACACTGAAGCTTTCTTT. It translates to CASSFYPENTEAFF.

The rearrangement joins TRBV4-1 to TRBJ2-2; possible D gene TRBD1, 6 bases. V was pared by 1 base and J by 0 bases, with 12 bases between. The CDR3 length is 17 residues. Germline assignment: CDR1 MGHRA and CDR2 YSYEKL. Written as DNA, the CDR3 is TGCGCCAGCAGCCAAGTCGGACAGAACGCGAACACCGGGGAGCTGTTTTTT. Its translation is CASSQVGQNANTGELFF.

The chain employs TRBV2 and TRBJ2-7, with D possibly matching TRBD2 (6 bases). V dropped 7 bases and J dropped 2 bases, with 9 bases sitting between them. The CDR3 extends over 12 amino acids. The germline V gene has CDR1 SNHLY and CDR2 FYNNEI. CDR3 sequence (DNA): TGTGCCAGCATTAGGGAGGCCTACGAGCAGTACTTC. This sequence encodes CASIREAYEQYF.

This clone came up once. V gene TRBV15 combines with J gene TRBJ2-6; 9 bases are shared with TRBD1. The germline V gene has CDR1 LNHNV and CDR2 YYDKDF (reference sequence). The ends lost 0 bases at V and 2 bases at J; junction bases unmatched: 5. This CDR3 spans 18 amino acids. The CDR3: CATSRDKRQGAGANVLTF. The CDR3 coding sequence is TGTGCCACCAGCAGAGATAAAAGACAGGGGGCTGGGGCCAACGTCCTGACTTTC.

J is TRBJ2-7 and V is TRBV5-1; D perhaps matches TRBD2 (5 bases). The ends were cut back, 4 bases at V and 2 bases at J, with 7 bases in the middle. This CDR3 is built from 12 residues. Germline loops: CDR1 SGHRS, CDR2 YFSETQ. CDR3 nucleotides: TGCGCCAGCAGCCCGGGAACCTACGAGCAGTACTTC. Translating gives CASSPGTYEQYF.

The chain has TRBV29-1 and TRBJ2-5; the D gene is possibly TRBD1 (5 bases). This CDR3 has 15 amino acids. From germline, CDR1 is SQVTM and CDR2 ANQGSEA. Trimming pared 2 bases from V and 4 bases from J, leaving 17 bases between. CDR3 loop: CSVELWQGMGETQYF. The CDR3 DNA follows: TGCAGCGTTGAATTATGGCAGGGAATGGGAGAGACCCAGTACTTC.

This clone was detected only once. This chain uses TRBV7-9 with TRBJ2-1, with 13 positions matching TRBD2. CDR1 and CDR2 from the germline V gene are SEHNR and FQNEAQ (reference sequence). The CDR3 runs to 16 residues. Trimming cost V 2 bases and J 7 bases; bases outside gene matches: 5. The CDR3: CASSLSPGLAGNEQFF. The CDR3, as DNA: TGTGCCAGCAGCTTAAGCCCGGGACTAGCGGGGAATGAGCAGTTCTTC.

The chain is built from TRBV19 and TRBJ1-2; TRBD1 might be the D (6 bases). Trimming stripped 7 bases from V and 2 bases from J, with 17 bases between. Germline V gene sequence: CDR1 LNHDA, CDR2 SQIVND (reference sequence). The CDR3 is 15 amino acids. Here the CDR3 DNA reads TGTGCCAGTAAAGGGCAAAGGACAGCGAACTATGGCTACACCTTC. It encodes CASKGQRTANYGYTF.

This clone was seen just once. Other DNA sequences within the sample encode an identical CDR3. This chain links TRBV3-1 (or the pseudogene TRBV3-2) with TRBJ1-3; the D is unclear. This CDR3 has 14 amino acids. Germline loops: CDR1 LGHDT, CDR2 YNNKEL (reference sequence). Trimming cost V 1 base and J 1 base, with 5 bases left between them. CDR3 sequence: CASSQGGSGNTIYF. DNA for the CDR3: TGTGCCAGCAGCCAAGGAGGATCTGGAAACACCATATATTTT.

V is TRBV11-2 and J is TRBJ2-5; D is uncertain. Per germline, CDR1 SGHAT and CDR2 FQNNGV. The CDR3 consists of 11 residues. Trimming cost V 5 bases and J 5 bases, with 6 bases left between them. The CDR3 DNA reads TGTGCCAGCAGCCGTCTGGAGACCCAGTACTTC. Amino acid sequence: CASSRLETQYF.

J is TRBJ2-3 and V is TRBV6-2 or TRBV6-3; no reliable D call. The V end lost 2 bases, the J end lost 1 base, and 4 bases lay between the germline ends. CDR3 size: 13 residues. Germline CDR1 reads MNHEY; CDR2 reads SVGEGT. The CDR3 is CASSYPGTDTQYF. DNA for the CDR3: TGTGCCAGCAGTTACCCAGGCACAGATACGCAGTATTTT.

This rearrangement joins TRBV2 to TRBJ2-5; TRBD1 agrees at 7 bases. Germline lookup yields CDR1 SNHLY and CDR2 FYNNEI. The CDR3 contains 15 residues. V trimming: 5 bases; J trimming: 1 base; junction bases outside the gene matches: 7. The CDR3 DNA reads TGTGCCAGCAGTAAATCCCGGGACAGCCAAGAGACCCAGTACTTC. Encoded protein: CASSKSRDSQETQYF.

For the CDR3, the DNA is TGTGCCAGCAACCCTACCCAGGGCGGGGGCTCGAGGGAGACCCAGTACTTC. Translated: CASNPTQGGGSRETQYF. This rearrangement joins TRBV5-6 to TRBJ2-5; maybe TRBD2 (7 bases). This CDR3 region has 17 residues. The ends were cut back, 6 bases at V and 5 bases at J, with 26 bases in the middle. CDR1 SGHDT and CDR2 YYEEEE come from the germline V gene.

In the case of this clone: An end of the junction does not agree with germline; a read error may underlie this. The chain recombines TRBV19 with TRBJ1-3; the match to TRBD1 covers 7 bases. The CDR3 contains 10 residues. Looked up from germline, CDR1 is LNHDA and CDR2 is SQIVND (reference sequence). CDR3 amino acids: CASSRDRVLF. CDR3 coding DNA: TGTGCCAGTAGTCGGGACAGAGTTTTATTT.